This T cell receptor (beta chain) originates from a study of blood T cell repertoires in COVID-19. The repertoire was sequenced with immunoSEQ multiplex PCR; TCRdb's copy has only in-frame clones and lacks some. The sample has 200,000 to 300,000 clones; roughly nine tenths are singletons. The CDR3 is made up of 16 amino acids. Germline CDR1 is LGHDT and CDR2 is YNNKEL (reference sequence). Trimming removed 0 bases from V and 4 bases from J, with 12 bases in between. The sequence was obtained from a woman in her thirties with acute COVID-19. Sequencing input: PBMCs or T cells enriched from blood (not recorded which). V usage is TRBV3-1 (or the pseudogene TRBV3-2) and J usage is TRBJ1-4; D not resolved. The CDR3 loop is CASSQDLAGINEKLFF. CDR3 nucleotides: TGTGCCAGCAGCCAAGATCTGGCAGGTATTAATGAAAAACTGTTTTTT.